This is a list of T cell receptor beta chains from one sample in a study of somatic mutations in cytotoxic T cells in rheumatoid arthritis. Clones were sequenced by immunoSEQ multiplex PCR, and TCRdb holds only the in-frame ones, with some missing. The sample carries about 20,000 clones, roughly 82% recorded once. The sample taken for sequencing was CD8+ T cells sorted from blood. These receptors originate from an adult with rheumatoid arthritis. The CDR3 runs from the conserved cysteine through the conserved F or W. D genes are given only for firm matches. The size entry is marked missing in some rows and otherwise reads once, few, many or a size class.

TRBJ2-7 | TRBD2 | TRBV6-5 | NA | TGTGCCAGCAGCCTCACTGGCGGGAGCTACGAGCAGTACTTC | CASSLTGGSYEQYF
TRBJ1-2 | TRBD1 | TRBV7-9 | NA | TGTGCCAGCAGCTTATCCGGGACAGGGGCTAACTATGGCTACACCTTC | CASSLSGTGANYGYTF
TRBJ1-5 | TRBD1 | TRBV2 | NA | TGTGCCAGCCGACCGGGACAGGGTCTTATACCCCGTCAGCCCCAGCATTTT | CASRPGQGLIPRQPQHF
TRBJ2-1 | TRBD2 | TRBV5-1 | NA | TGCGCCAGCAGCTTGGGGGACAGGGTAGGGACTAGCGGGAGCAATGAGCAGTTCTTC | CASSLGDRVGTSGSNEQFF
TRBJ1-2 | NA | TRBV19 | few | TGTGCCAGTAGTAGGGGACGGAACGCTAACTATGGCTACACCTTC | CASSRGRNANYGYTF
TRBJ2-1 | TRBD2 | TRBV9 | few | TGTGCCAGCAGCGCGGGACTAGCGGGAGGCTACGAGCAGTTCTTC | CASSAGLAGGYEQFF
TRBJ2-7 | TRBD1 | TRBV29-1 | NA | TGCAGCGTTGAACTTACGACAGGGGTTTCCTACGAGCAGTACTTC | CSVELTTGVSYEQYF
TRBJ2-3 | NA | TRBV30 | NA | TGTGCCTGGGACTTTGGTGCGGAAGATACGCAGTATTTT | CAWDFGAEDTQYF
TRBJ2-1 | NA | TRBV27 | NA | TGTGCCAGCAGTCTACAGGGTGGTGAGCAGTTCTTC | CASSLQGGEQFF
TRBJ1-4 | NA | TRBV6-6 | NA | TGTGCCAGCAGTTACTCGATTTCGGATGCGAATGAAAAACTGTTTTTT | CASSYSISDANEKLFF
TRBJ2-1 | NA | TRBV11-1 | once | TGTGCCAGCAGCTTAGTTGACTACAATGAGCAGTTCTTC | CASSLVDYNEQFF
TRBJ2-7 | NA | TRBV13 | medium-sized | TGTGCCAGCAGCCACAGGGGGGGCGGACGAGCTAAGCAGTACTTC | CASSHRGGGRAKQYF
TRBJ2-3 | TRBD2 | TRBV15 | NA | TGTGCCACCAGCATCTGGGGGGGGTCTTCTACTACAGATACGCAGTATTTT | CATSIWGGSSTTDTQYF
TRBJ1-4 | NA | TRBV4-2 | once | TGTGCCAGCAGCCAAGATTTAGGAGTAGAAAAACTGTTTTTT | CASSQDLGVEKLFF
TRBJ2-1 | TRBD1 | TRBV29-1 | NA | TGCAGCGTTGAACCCCCGGGACAGTTTTTTGGTCTCTACAATGAGCAGTTCTTC | CSVEPPGQFFGLYNEQFF
TRBJ2-3 | NA | TRBV15 | NA | TGTGCCACCAGCAGAGCGACGGAAGGGGGCACAGATACGCAGTATTTT | CATSRATEGGTDTQYF
TRBJ1-2 | NA | TRBV6-6 | once | TGTGCCAGCAGTTACTCCGCCAGTGTTAACTATGGCTACACCTTC | CASSYSASVNYGYTF
TRBJ2-7 | TRBD1 | TRBV5-1 | NA | TGCGCCAGCAGCCACTGGGGACAGGACAGCTCCTACGAGCAGTACTTC | CASSHWGQDSSYEQYF